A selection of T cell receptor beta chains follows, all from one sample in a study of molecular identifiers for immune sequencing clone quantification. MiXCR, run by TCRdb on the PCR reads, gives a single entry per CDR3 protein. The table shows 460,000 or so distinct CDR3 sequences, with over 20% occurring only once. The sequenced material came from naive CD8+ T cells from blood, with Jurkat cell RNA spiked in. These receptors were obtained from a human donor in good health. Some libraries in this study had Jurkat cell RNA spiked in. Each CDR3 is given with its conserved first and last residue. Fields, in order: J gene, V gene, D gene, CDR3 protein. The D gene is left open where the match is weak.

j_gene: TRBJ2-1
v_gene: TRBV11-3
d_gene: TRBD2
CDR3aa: CASSPPGAGVDNEQFF

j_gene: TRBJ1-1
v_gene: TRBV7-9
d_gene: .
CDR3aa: CASRPSNTEAFF

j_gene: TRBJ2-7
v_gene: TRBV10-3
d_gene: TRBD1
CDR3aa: CAISVETGADEQYF

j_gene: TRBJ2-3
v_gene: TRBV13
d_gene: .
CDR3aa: CASSSVGGRSTDTQYF

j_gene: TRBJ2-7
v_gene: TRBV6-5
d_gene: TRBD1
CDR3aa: CASSYGQGFSYEQYF

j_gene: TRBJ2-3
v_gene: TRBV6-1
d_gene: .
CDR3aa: CASRTDTQYF

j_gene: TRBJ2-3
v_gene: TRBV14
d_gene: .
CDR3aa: CASSREVSRTDTQYF

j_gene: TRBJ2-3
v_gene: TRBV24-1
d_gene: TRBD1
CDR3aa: CATSDFFQGAGDTQYF

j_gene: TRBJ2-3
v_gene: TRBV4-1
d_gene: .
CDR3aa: CASSQDSVGLTDTQYF

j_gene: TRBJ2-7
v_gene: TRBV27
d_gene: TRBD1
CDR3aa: CATGSGGSADEQYF

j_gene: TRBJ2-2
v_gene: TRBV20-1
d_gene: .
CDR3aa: CSASHGYAGELFF

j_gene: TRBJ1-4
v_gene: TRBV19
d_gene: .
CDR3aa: CASSIGFKKLFF

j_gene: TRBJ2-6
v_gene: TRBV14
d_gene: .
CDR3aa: CASSQGVGVANVLTF

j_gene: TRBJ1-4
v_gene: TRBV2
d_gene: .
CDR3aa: CASSLTLKNNEKLFF

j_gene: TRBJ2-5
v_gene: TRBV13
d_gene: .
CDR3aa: CASSLVRGSETRYF

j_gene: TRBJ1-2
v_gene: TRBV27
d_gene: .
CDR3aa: CASRMTGRYGYTF

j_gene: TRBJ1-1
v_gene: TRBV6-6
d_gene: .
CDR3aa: CASSYVRGSNTEAFF

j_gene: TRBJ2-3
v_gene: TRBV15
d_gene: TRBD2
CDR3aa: CATSREAGLAGTDTQYF

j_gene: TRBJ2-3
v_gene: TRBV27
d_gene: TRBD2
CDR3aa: CASSRWLAGVGDTQYF

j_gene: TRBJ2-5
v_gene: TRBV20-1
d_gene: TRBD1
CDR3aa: CSARDQDRYQETQYF

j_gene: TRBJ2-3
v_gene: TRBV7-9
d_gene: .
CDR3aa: CASSGLGDTQYF

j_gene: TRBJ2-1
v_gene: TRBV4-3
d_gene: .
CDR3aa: CASSQSAGTYNEQFF

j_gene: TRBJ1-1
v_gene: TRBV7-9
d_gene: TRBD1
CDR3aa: CASSHTDRTRLNTEAFF

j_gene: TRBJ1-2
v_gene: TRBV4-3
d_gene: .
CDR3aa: CANSQDTGSGYGYTF

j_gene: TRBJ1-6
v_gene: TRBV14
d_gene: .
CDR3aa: CASSQDSPRLGSPLHF

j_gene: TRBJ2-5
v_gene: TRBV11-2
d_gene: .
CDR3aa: CASSLVGGGGRFGETQYF

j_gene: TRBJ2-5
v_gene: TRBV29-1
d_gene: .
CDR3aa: CSAEWGGETQYF

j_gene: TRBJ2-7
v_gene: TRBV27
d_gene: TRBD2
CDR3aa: CASSFLGLAGPSYEQYF

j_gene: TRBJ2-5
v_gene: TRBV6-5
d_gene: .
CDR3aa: CASRTGPLETQYF

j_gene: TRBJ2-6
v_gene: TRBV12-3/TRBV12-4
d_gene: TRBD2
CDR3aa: CASSFLAGIHSGANVLTF

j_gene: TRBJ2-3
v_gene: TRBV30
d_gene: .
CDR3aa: CAWSVRGGALDTQYF

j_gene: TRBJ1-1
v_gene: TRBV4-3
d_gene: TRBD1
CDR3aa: CASSQDRDRTVTNTEAFF

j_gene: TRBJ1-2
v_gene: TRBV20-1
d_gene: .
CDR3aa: CSAGSSYGYGYTF

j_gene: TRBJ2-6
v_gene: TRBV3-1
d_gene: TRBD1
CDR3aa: CACSQDGTGYFISGANVLTF

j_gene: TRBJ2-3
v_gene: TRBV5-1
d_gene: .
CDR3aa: CASSSGTLSTDTQYF

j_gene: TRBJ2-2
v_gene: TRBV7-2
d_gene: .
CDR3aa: CASSSGGATGELFF

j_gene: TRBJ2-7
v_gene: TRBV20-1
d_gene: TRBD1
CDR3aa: CSARPGTGSYEQYF

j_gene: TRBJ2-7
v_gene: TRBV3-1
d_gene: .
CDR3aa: CASSQEVGRSSYEQYF

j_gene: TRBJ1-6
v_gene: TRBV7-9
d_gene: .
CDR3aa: CASSLESSPLHF

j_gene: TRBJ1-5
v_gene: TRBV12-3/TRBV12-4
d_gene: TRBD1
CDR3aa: CASSLQTGGLVQPQHF

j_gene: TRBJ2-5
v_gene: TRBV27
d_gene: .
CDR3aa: CASSLSLRETQYF